The clone carrying this T cell receptor (beta chain) was counted many times. Its antigen is unknown. CDR1 is MDHEN and CDR2 is SYDVKM in the germline V gene. Trimming shortened V by 7 bases and J by 8 bases, and 20 bases separated the two germline ends. The CDR3 totals 14 residues. Each unsorted PBMC replicate got 300 ng genomic DNA, tens of thousands of genomes. Sequenced by immunoSEQ multiplex PCR; TCRdb stores in-frame clones only, minus some. The table shows approximately 500,000 clones, with approximately 79% occurring only once. This sample is drawn from a study of shared clonotypes between healthy human individuals. Overall study context: Donors consisted of two women and a few men between 18 and 49.

Overall study findings and caveats: Expectations were that clonotype sharing among donors would be affected by sequencing depth. Limitation of the genetic and exposure-history diversity represented came from the few donors.

This sequence was found in a woman aged 40 to 55 in good health. Some clones in this sample may be carry-over from other donors' samples. The chain is built from TRBV28 and TRBJ1-2, with D unresolved. The sequencing sample was made of PBMCs. CDR3 residues: CASIPPSGFTGYTF. CDR3 DNA: TGTGCCAGCATCCCCCCATCGGGGTTTACCGGCTACACCTTC.